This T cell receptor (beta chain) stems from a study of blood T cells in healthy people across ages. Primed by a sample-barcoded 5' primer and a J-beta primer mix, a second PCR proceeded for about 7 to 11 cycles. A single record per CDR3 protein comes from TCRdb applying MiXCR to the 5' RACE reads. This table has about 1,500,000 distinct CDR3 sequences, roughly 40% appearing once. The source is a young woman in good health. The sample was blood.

The CDR3 DNA reads as TGTGCCAGCAGCTTAGGCGAGACTTTGAATGAGCAGTTCTTC. Translating gives CASSLGETLNEQFF. The rearrangement joins TRBV7-2 to TRBJ2-1; no firm D call. The CDR3 sequence is 14 residues long. The germline V gene has CDR1 SGHTA and CDR2 FQGNSA. The ends were cut back, 1 base at V and 7 bases at J, with 11 bases in the middle.